This T cell receptor (beta chain) emerged from a study of T cell responses to AZD1222 COVID-19 vaccine. Germline lookup yields CDR1 SGHTA and CDR2 FQGTGA. V lost 1 base and J 1 base, leaving 8 bases between the germline ends. This CDR3 has 14 residues. Study-level points and caveats: Two AZD1222 administrations were followed by greater Spike-specific TCR breadth and depth.

Clones were sequenced by immunoSEQ multiplex PCR, and TCRdb holds only the in-frame ones, with some missing. Seen here are some 120,000 clones, 92% observed once, and the top ten hold 1.1%. About this clone itself: Its antigen is unidentified.

The chain carries TRBV7-3 and TRBJ2-7, with unresolved D. The sample in question was peripheral blood, obtained on day 0 of AZD1222 vaccination. The origin of this receptor is an adult in good health. The CDR3 region is CASSLSSGSYEQYF. CDR3 sequence (DNA): TGTGCCAGCAGCTTAAGCTCCGGGTCCTACGAGCAGTACTTC.